The 23 T cell receptor beta chains listed next were all sequenced from one sample in a study of vaccination effects on CD4 cells after COVID-19. Clones were sequenced by immunoSEQ multiplex PCR, and TCRdb holds only the in-frame ones, with some missing. The profile covers tens of thousands of clones, with roughly four fifths appearing a single time and roughly 2% taken by the ten largest. Researchers isolated CD4+ T cells once approximately ten days of culture had elapsed. Vaccination of participants consisted of two doses of either the BNT162b2 or mRNA-1273 vaccine. No antigen has been identified for these receptors. The source material was CD4+ T cells from PBMCs cultured without peptide, sampled after COVID-19 vaccination. The receptors here all came from a human donor who received a COVID-19 vaccine.

The CDR3 DNA sequence: TGTGCCAGCAGTTCTAATAATTCACCCCTCCACTTT. Protein: CASSSNNSPLHF. The rearrangement links TRBV12-3 or TRBV12-4 to TRBJ1-6; D remains ambiguous. The CDR3 is made up of 12 amino acids. V lost 4 bases to trimming and J lost 5 bases, with 3 bases between them.

The J gene is TRBJ2-4, the V gene TRBV6-1, with a possible D match to TRBD1 (7 bases). Per the germline V gene, CDR1 is MNHNS and CDR2 is SASEGT. The CDR3 spans 14 residues. V was cut by 3 bases and J by 6 bases, with 12 bases left in between. The CDR3 region is CASSERGQINIQYF. CDR3 coding DNA: TGTGCCAGCAGTGAGCGGGGACAGATAAACATTCAGTACTTC.

J is TRBJ2-4 and V is TRBV24-1, with TRBD1 identical over 7 bases. CDR3 length: 17 residues. Germline CDR1 reads KGHDR; CDR2 reads SFDVKD. V shed 8 bases and J 3 bases; nucleotides not matched to a gene: 15. CDR3 amino acids: CATTGRGPDPDKNIQYF. The CDR3 DNA reads TGTGCCACCACCGGAAGGGGGCCGGATCCGGACAAAAACATTCAGTACTTC.

The rearrangement uses TRBV19 and TRBJ2-3; D is ambiguous. From germline, CDR1 is LNHDA and CDR2 SQIVND (reference sequence). Trimming pared 3 bases from V and 4 bases from J, leaving 5 bases between. This CDR3 is 12 amino acids long. The CDR3 spells CASSMSADTQYF. CDR3 coding DNA: TGTGCCAGTAGTATGTCCGCAGATACGCAGTATTTT.

The chain uses TRBV28 and TRBJ1-4, with D perhaps matching TRBD1 (5 bases). Germline values: CDR1 MDHEN, CDR2 SYDVKM. Trimming took off 6 bases at V and 1 base at J, with 12 bases between the two ends. This CDR3 is 15 amino acids long. Written as DNA, the CDR3 is TGTGCCAGCAGCGATACAGGAATAACTAATGAAAAACTGTTTTTT. It specifies CASSDTGITNEKLFF.

This clone was seen a single time. The chain joins TRBV5-6 to TRBJ2-7, with 9 bases aligning to TRBD1. Germline V gene data show CDR1 as SGHDT and CDR2 as YYEEEE. CDR3 size: 15 residues. V lost 4 bases, J lost 1 base, and 6 bases stayed unmatched. In DNA form, the CDR3 reads TGTGCCAGCAGCGACTCGGGACAGGGATCCTACGAGCAGTACGTC. Translated, it gives CASSDSGQGSYEQYV.

V and J are TRBV24-1 and TRBJ1-1, with unresolved D. Germline lookup yields CDR1 KGHDR and CDR2 SFDVKD. Trimming removed 0 bases from V and 5 bases from J, with 6 bases in between. The CDR3 covers 13 residues. CDR3 sequence: CATSDLHGTEAFF. CDR3 DNA sequence: TGTGCCACCAGTGATTTGCACGGTACTGAAGCTTTCTTT.

The chain combines TRBV20-1 with TRBJ1-5; D unresolved. Germline-derived CDR1 and CDR2 are DFQATT and SNEGSKA (reference sequence). Trimming took 3 bases from V and 6 from J, leaving 9 bases between them. There are 12 residues in the CDR3. CDR3 sequence (DNA): TGCAGTGCTAGTAGGGAAATTCAGCCCCAGCATTTT. Encoded protein: CSASREIQPQHF.

This clone was counted between two and nine times. The J gene is TRBJ1-6, the V gene TRBV10-3, with 10 bases lining up with TRBD1. The ends lost 4 bases at V and 8 bases at J; junction bases unmatched: 2. The CDR3 is 14 residues long. CDR1 ENHRY and CDR2 SYGVKD come from the germline V gene. The CDR3 protein is CAISGQGAYSPLHF. CDR3 coding DNA: TGTGCCATCAGTGGACAGGGGGCGTATTCACCCCTCCACTTT.

This clone has a handful of counts. The V gene is TRBV7-7, the J gene TRBJ2-1, with TRBD1 identical over 7 bases. Per germline, CDR1 SSHAT and CDR2 FNYEAQ (reference sequence). The CDR3 totals 15 residues. The V gene end was trimmed by 1 base and the J gene end by 8 bases; junction bases not matched to a gene: 8. The CDR3: CASSLGSRGRDEQFF. The CDR3 coding sequence is TGTGCCAGCAGCTTAGGTTCGAGGGGGCGCGATGAGCAGTTCTTC.

This chain links TRBV30 with TRBJ1-4; D unclear. Trimming left V 8 bases short and J 0 bases short, with 19 bases between. The CDR3 extends over 16 amino acids. The V gene's germline CDR1 is GTSNPN and CDR2 SVGIG (reference sequence). The CDR3 reads CALQNPGSSTNEKLFF. CDR3 in DNA: TGTGCCCTGCAAAACCCGGGGAGTTCAACTAATGAAAAACTGTTTTTT. The full variable domain, with the rest looked up from reference TRBV30 and TRBJ1-4, is SQTIHQWPATLVQPVGSPLSLECTVEGTSNPNLYWYRQAAGRGLQLLFYSVGIGQISSEVPQNLSASRPQDRQFILSSKKLLLSDSGFYLCALQNPGSSTNEKLFFGSGTQLSVL.

This clone was detected only a few times. J is TRBJ2-7 and V is TRBV2; no clear D gene. With 2 bases removed from V and 0 bases from J, the gap between germline ends came to 14 bases. The CDR3 length is 16 residues. CDR1 and CDR2 from the germline V gene are SNHLY and FYNNEI. CDR3 residues: CASSELGQAVSYEQYV. The CDR3 bases are TGTGCCAGCAGTGAACTGGGTCAGGCCGTCTCCTACGAGCAGTACGTC.

The CDR3 bases are TGTGCCAGCAGGGGGACAGGGGTTGGAACTGAAGCTTTCTTT. Amino acid sequence: CASRGTGVGTEAFF. This sequence joins TRBV2 and TRBJ1-1, with 10 bases matching TRBD1. The ends lost 6 bases at V and 5 bases at J; junction bases unmatched: 6. CDR1 and CDR2 (germline): SNHLY, FYNNEI. The CDR3 totals 14 residues.

This chain joins TRBV19 and TRBJ2-2, with TRBD1 matching 8 bases. The CDR3 totals 15 residues. CDR1 is LNHDA, CDR2 SQIVND, per germline (reference sequence). Trimming removed 6 bases from V and 0 bases from J; junction bases left unmatched: 3. In DNA, the CDR3 is TGTGCCAGTAGAAGGACAGGGACGAACACCGGGGAGCTGTTTTTT. This translates into CASRRTGTNTGELFF.

The V and J genes are TRBV5-1 and TRBJ2-3; 7 bases fit TRBD1. This CDR3 is built from 16 residues. Germline V gene lookup returns CDR1 SGHRS and CDR2 YFSETQ. V trimming: 0 bases; J trimming: 2 bases; junction bases outside the gene matches: 6. The CDR3 sequence is CASSLEGASFTDTQYF. The CDR3 DNA sequence: TGCGCCAGCAGCTTGGAGGGGGCAAGTTTCACAGATACGCAGTATTTT.

The CDR3, as DNA: TGTGCCAGCAGCTTGGCTCAGGGGTACAATGAGCAGTTCTTC. Translating gives CASSLAQGYNEQFF. The chain uses TRBV5-6 and TRBJ2-1; TRBD1 is a possible D gene (6 bases). The CDR3 has 14 amino acids. The germline V gene has CDR1 SGHDT and CDR2 YYEEEE. The V and J ends lost 0 bases and 4 bases respectively, with 8 bases between them.

This clone came up a few times. This chain uses TRBV4-1 with TRBJ1-4, with D uncertain. Germline lookup yields CDR1 MGHRA and CDR2 YSYEKL. The length of the CDR3 is 13 residues. The germline V and J ends were trimmed by 2 bases and 2 bases, with 3 bases remaining between them. CDR3 protein: CASSQNTNEKLFF. As DNA, the CDR3 is TGCGCCAGCAGCCAAAACACTAATGAAAAACTGTTTTTT.

This chain links TRBV6-6 with TRBJ1-3; TRBD1 is a possible D gene (5 bases). Germline V lookup: CDR1 MNHNY, CDR2 SVGAGI (reference sequence). This CDR3 is built from 13 residues. V gave up 11 bases and J gave up 4 bases, with 15 bases separating them. The CDR3 bases are TGTGCCGTTAGGTCGGGGGGAGGAAACACCATATATTTT. Protein: CAVRSGGGNTIYF.

The chain links TRBV5-1 to TRBJ2-3, with D perhaps TRBD1 or TRBD2 (6 bases each). CDR1 and CDR2 from the germline V gene are SGHRS and YFSETQ. The CDR3 consists of 15 residues. Trimming pared 1 base from V and 4 bases from J, leaving 13 bases between. Here the CDR3 reads CASSLSGGSPDTQYF. In nucleotides, the CDR3 is TGCGCCAGCAGCTTGTCCGGGGGCTCCCCAGATACGCAGTATTTT.

This clone has just a few counts. V and J are TRBV6-6 and TRBJ2-3, with 10 bases matching TRBD1. The CDR3 runs to 15 residues. V gave up 5 bases and J gave up 6 bases; unmatched junction bases: 8. Germline CDR1 MNHNY, CDR2 SVGAGI (reference sequence). The CDR3 is CASSNTRTGGDTQYF. For the CDR3, the DNA is TGTGCCAGCAGTAACACCCGGACAGGGGGGGATACGCAGTATTTT.

This clone was seen a few times. The gene calls are TRBV7-3 and TRBJ1-1; unclear D gene. This CDR3 contains 13 residues. V was pared by 6 bases and J by 5 bases, with 13 bases between. Germline V gene lookup returns CDR1 SGHTA and CDR2 FQGTGA. CDR3 in amino acids: CASSYSGRTEAFF. The CDR3 coding sequence is TGTGCCAGCAGTTACTCCGGGCGGACTGAAGCTTTCTTT.

V is TRBV29-1 and J is TRBJ1-4; D may be TRBD1 (5 bases). Trimming pared 7 bases from V and 0 bases from J, leaving 12 bases between. CDR1 SQVTM and CDR2 ANQGSEA come from the germline V gene. This CDR3 has 14 residues. The CDR3 sequence: CSGLWGTTNEKLFF. CDR3 DNA sequence: TGCAGCGGGCTTTGGGGGACAACTAATGAAAAACTGTTTTTT.

This rearrangement joins TRBV27 to TRBJ1-2; D is unclear. Germline V gene data show CDR1 as MNHEY and CDR2 as SMNVEV (reference sequence). The length of the CDR3 is 14 residues. Trimming stripped 5 bases from V and 4 bases from J, with 14 bases between. The CDR3 nucleotides read TGTGCCAGCAGTCGGAGCGATTTCGGCTATGGCTACACCTTC. This codes for CASSRSDFGYGYTF.